This TCR beta chain was observed in a study of shared clonotypes between healthy human individuals. Across the whole study: Each donor contributed plates that comprised three CD4 naive, three CD4 memory, two CD8 naive and one CD8 memory.

Sequencing used immunoSEQ multiplex PCR; TCRdb keeps in-frame clones, though not all of them. The repertoire has over a million clones, 70% to 80% of them found once; the top ten carry approximately 1.5%. Splitting of CD4+ cells produced CD45RA+ naive and CD45RA-negative memory subsets. The CDR3 totals 15 residues. The germline V and J ends were trimmed by 6 bases and 6 bases, with 18 bases remaining between them. Germline V gene lookup returns CDR1 SNHLY and CDR2 FYNNEI. The sequencing sample was made of memory CD4+ T cells sorted from blood. Subset in this sample: CD45RA-negative fraction. The sequence was obtained from a man between 18 and 29 years old in good health. The chain carries TRBV2 and TRBJ1-5; tentatively, D is TRBD1 (6 bases). Written as DNA, the CDR3 is TGTGCCAGCAGCCCGGTACAGGGTGTCCGTCAGCCCCAGCATTTT. Its protein is CASSPVQGVRQPQHF.